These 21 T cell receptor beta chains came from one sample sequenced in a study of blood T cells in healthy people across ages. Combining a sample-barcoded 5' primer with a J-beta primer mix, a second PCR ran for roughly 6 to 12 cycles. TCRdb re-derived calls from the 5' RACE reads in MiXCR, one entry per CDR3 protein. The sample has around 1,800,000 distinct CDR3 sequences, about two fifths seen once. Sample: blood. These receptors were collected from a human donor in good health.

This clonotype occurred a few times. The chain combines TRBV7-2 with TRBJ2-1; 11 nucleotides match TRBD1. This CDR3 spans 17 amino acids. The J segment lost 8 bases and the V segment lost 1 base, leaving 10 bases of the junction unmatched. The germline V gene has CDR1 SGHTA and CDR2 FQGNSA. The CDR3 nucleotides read TGTGCCAGCAGCTTAGTCGGCCCCGGGACAGGGGGGGATGAGCAGTTCTTC. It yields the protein CASSLVGPGTGGDEQFF.

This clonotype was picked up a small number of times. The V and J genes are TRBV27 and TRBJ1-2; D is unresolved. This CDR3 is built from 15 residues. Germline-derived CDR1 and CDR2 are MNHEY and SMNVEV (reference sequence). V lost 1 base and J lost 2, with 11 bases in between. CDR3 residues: CASSLYPEYNYGYTF. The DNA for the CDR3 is TGTGCCAGCAGTTTATATCCAGAGTACAACTATGGCTACACCTTC.

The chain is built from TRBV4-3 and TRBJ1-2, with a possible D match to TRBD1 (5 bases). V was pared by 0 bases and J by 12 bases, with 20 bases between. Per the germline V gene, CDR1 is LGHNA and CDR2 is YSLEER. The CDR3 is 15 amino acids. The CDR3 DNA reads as TGCGCCAGCAGCCAAGATGGGATCGACAGCCAGCTCCACACCTTC. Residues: CASSQDGIDSQLHTF.

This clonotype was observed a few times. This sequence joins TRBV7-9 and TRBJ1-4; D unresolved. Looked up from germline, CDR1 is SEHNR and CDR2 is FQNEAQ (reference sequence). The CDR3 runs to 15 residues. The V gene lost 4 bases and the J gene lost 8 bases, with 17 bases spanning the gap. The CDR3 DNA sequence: TGTGCCAGCAGCTCTCTCATGGCCCCCGGGGAAAAACTGTTTTTT. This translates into CASSSLMAPGEKLFF.

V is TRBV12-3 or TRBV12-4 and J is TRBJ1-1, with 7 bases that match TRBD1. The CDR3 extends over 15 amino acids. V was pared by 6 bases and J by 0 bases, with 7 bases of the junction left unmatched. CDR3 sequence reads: CASRLRQGLNTEAFF. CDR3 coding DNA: TGTGCCAGCAGGCTACGACAGGGTCTGAACACTGAAGCTTTCTTT.

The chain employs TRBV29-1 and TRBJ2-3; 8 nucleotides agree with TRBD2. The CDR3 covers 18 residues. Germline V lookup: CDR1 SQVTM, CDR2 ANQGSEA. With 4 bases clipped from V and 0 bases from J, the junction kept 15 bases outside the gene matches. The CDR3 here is CSVAVPFGSGASTDTQYF. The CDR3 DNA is TGCAGCGTTGCCGTCCCCTTTGGTAGCGGGGCAAGCACAGATACGCAGTATTTT.

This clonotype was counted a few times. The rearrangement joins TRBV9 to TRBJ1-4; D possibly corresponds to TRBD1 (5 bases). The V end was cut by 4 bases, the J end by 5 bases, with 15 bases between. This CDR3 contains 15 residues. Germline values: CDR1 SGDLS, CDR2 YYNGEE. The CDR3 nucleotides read TGTGCCAGCAGCCCAGGGCCAGGTTCCAATGAAAAACTGTTTTTT. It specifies CASSPGPGSNEKLFF.

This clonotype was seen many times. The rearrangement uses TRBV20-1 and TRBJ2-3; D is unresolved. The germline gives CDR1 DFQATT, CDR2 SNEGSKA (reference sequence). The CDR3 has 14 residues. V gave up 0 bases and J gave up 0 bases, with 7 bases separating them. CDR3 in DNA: TGCAGTGCTAGAGAAGGGCCAAGCACAGATACGCAGTATTTT. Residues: CSAREGPSTDTQYF.

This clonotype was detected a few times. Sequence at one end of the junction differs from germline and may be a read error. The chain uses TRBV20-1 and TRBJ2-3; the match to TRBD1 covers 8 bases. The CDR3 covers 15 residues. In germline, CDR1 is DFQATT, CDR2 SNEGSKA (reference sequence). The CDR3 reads CSASIGQGSTDAQYF. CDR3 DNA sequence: TGCAGTGCTAGCATCGGACAGGGATCGACAGATGCGCAGTATTTT.

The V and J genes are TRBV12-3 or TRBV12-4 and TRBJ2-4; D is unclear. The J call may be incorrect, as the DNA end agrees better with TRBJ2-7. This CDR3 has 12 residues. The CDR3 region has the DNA TGTGCCAGCAGTTGGGGTTCGTCCGAGCAGTACTTC. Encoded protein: CASSWGSSEQYF.

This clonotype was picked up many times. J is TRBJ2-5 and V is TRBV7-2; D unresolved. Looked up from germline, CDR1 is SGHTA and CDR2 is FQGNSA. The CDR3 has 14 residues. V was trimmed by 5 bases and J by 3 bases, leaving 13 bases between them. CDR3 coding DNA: TGTGCCAGCAGCCCCAGAACCCCGAAAGAGACCCAGTACTTC. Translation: CASSPRTPKETQYF.

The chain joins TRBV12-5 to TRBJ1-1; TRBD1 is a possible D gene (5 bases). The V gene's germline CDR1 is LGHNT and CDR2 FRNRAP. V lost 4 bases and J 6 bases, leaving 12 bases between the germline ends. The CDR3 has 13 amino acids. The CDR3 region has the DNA TGTGCTAGTGGTTATCCAGGGAAGTCTGAAGCTTTCTTT. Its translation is CASGYPGKSEAFF. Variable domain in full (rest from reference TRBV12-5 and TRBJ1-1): DARVTQTPRHKVTEMGQEVTMRCQPILGHNTVFWYRQTMMQGLELLAYFRNRAPLDDSGMPKDRFSAEMPDATLATLKIQPSEPRDSAVYFCASGYPGKSEAFFGQGTRLTVV.

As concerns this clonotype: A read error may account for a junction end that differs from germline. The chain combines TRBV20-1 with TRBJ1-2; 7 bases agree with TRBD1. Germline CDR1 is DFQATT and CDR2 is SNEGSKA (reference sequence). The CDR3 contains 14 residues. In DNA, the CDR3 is TGCAATGCTAGTGTGACAGGGCGAAACTATGGCTACACCTTC. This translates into CNASVTGRNYGYTF.

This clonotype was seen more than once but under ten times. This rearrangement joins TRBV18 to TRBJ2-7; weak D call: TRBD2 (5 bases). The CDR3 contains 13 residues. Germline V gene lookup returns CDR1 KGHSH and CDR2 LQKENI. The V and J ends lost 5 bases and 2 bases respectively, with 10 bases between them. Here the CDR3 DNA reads TGTGCCAGCTCATATTCGAGGGCCTACGAGCAGTACTTC. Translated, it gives CASSYSRAYEQYF.

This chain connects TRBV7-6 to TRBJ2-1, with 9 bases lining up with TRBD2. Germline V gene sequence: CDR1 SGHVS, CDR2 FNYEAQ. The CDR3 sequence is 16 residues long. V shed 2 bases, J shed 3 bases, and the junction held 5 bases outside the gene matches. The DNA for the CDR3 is TGTGCCAGCAGCTTATATAGCGGGGGCCGCTACAATGAGCAGTTCTTC. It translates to CASSLYSGGRYNEQFF.

The CDR3 region is CASSLGDRDWALEAFF. As DNA, the CDR3 is TGTGCCAGCAGCTTAGGAGACAGGGATTGGGCCCTTGAAGCTTTCTTT. The chain links TRBV7-2 to TRBJ1-1; 7 bases line up with TRBD1. CDR1 is SGHTA, CDR2 FQGNSA, per germline. Losses at the gene ends were 1 base for V and 7 bases for J; bases not matched to a gene: 12. The CDR3 has 16 residues.

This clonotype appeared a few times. CDR3 amino acids: CASSTRRAGEETQYF. CDR3 nucleotide sequence: TGTGCCAGCAGTACACGGCGGGCCGGAGAGGAGACCCAGTACTTC. V is TRBV6-5 and J is TRBJ2-5; maybe TRBD2 (5 bases). Per germline, CDR1 MNHEY and CDR2 SVGAGI. The CDR3 is 15 residues long. Trimming pared 5 bases from V and 5 bases from J, leaving 18 bases between.

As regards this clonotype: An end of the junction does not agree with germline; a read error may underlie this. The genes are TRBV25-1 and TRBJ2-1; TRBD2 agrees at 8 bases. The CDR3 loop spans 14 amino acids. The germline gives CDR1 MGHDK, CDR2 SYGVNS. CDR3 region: CASSGRLAYNEQSF. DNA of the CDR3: TGTGCCAGCAGTGGTAGACTAGCGTACAATGAGCAGTCCTTC.

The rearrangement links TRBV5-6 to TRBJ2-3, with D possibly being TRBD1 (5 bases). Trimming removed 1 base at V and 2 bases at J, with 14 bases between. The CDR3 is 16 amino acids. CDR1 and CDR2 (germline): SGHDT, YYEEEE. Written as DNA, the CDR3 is TGTGCCAGCAGCTTGTCGATCTCAGGGATCACAGATACGCAGTATTTT. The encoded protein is CASSLSISGITDTQYF.

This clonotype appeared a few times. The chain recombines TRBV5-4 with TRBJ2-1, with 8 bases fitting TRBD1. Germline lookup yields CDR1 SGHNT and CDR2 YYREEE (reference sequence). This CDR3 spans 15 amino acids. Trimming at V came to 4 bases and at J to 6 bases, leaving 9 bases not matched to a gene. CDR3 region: CASSPDRVRSNEQFF. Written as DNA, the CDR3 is TGTGCCAGCAGCCCGGACAGGGTCAGAAGCAATGAGCAGTTCTTC. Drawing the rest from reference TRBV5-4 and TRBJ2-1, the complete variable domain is ETGVTQSPTHLIKTRGQQVTLRCSSQSGHNTVSWYQQALGQGPQFIFQYYREEENGRGNFPPRFSGLQFPNYSSELNVNALELDDSALYLCASSPDRVRSNEQFFGPGTRLTVL.

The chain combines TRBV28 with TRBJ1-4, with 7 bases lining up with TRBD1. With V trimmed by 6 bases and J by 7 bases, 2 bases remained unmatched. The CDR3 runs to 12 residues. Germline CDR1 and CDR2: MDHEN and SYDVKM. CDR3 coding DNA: TGTGCCAGCAGAAGACAGGGTGAAAAACTGTTTTTT. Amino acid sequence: CASRRQGEKLFF.